The 11 T cell receptor beta chains below were found in one sample sequenced in a study of beta chain features in type 1 diabetes. Study conclusions and caveats: Shorter TCRB CDR3s, moderately but significantly so, marked every one of the four CD4+ subsets in Type 1 diabetes patients.

Every bit of the isolated RNA underwent reverse transcription, so sequencing read expressed TCRB transcripts. Only in-frame clones appear in the TCRdb table, and some are missing; sequencing was by immunoSEQ multiplex PCR. The sample holds hundreds of thousands of clones; about an eighth are singletons and the top ten take around 0.04%. No antigen has been assigned to these receptors. The sequenced material came from naive CD4+ T cells from blood. All receptors derive from a man younger than 35 with type 1 diabetes.

This clone has more than one count but fewer than ten. J is TRBJ2-5 and V is TRBV5-4; 8 nucleotides match TRBD2. The CDR3 has 17 residues. Germline-derived CDR1 and CDR2 are SGHNT and YYREEE (reference sequence). V lost 2 bases to trimming and J lost 0 bases; unmatched junction nucleotides: 9. The CDR3 sequence: CASSFGALAGYQETQYF. In DNA, the CDR3 is TGTGCCAGCAGCTTTGGGGCCCTAGCGGGTTACCAAGAGACCCAGTACTTC. Filled out from reference TRBV5-4 and TRBJ2-5, the complete variable domain reads ETGVTQSPTHLIKTRGQQVTLRCSSQSGHNTVSWYQQALGQGPQFIFQYYREEENGRGNFPPRFSGLQFPNYSSELNVNALELDDSALYLCASSFGALAGYQETQYFGPGTRLLVL.

This chain connects TRBV1 to TRBJ2-1. TRBV1 is given as a pseudogene. The CDR3 totals 11 residues. The CDR3 loop reads CTSRKVDEQFF. DNA for the CDR3: TGCACCAGCAGGAAAGTCGATGAGCAGTTCTTC.

This chain uses TRBV28 with TRBJ2-5, with 8 nucleotides matching TRBD1. V lost 6 bases and J lost 9; bases outside the gene matches: 6. The CDR3 has 12 amino acids. Germline V lookup: CDR1 MDHEN, CDR2 SYDVKM. The CDR3 nucleotides are TGTGCCAGCAGGGACAGGGCCCAGTCCCAGTACTTC. Translation: CASRDRAQSQYF.

This clone was observed a handful of times. The chain recombines TRBV5-4 with TRBJ1-6; D is perhaps TRBD1 (6 bases). The CDR3 contains 15 residues. The germline CDR1 and CDR2 sequences are SGHNT and YYREEE (reference sequence). The V end lost 2 bases, the J end lost 8 bases, and 14 bases lay between the germline ends. For the CDR3, the DNA is TGTGCCAGCAGCTTTAGTTGGACAGCCGATTCACCCCTCCACTTT. Translating gives CASSFSWTADSPLHF. The full variable domain, its missing parts supplied by reference TRBV5-4 and TRBJ1-6, is ETGVTQSPTHLIKTRGQQVTLRCSSQSGHNTVSWYQQALGQGPQFIFQYYREEENGRGNFPPRFSGLQFPNYSSELNVNALELDDSALYLCASSFSWTADSPLHFGNGTRLTVT.

This chain joins TRBV7-2 and TRBJ2-3; D gene uncertain. This CDR3 contains 16 residues. The V gene lost 1 base and the J gene lost 4 bases, with 15 bases spanning the gap. Germline V lookup: CDR1 SGHTA, CDR2 FQGNSA. The CDR3 DNA reads TGTGCCAGCAGCTTAGGTCTGGCATATGGGTCAGATACGCAGTATTTT. This sequence encodes CASSLGLAYGSDTQYF. Full variable domain (outside the CDR3, taken from reference TRBV7-2 and TRBJ2-3): GAGVSQSPSNKVTEKGKDVELRCDPISGHTALYWYRQSLGQGLEFLIYFQGNSAPDKSGLPSDRFSAERTGGSVSTLTIQRTQQEDSAVYLCASSLGLAYGSDTQYFGPGTRLTVL.

This clone was counted between two and nine times. The J gene is TRBJ1-1, the V gene TRBV6-5; D unresolved. V was shortened by 5 bases and J by 4 bases, with 11 bases between the two germline ends. The CDR3 is 13 residues long. CDR1 is MNHEY and CDR2 is SVGAGI in the germline V gene. DNA of the CDR3: TGTGCCAGCAGTGTCCCCGGTACCACTGAAGCTTTCTTT. Protein product: CASSVPGTTEAFF.

The chain recombines TRBV11-2 with TRBJ2-1, with 11 bases lining up with TRBD2. Germline V gives CDR1 SGHAT, CDR2 FQNNGV. This CDR3 is 15 amino acids long. The trim removed 6 bases at V and 7 bases at J, leaving 8 bases unmatched. DNA of the CDR3: TGTGCCAGCAGGCCCACTAGCGGGAGTCATAATGAGCAGTTCTTC. Translation gives CASRPTSGSHNEQFF.

Only a few counts were recorded for this clone. The chain links TRBV18 to TRBJ2-7; perhaps TRBD1 as D (5 bases). Germline V gives CDR1 KGHSH, CDR2 LQKENI. The CDR3 extends over 12 amino acids. V lost 8 bases and J 5 bases, leaving 13 bases between the germline ends. The CDR3 protein is CASLTVIHEQYF. CDR3 nucleotides: TGTGCCAGCCTGACAGTTATCCACGAGCAGTACTTC.

This clone has only a few counts. V and J are TRBV4-1 and TRBJ2-5; no definite D call. V was cut by 1 base and J by 0 bases, with 6 bases left in between. Looked up from germline, CDR1 is MGHRA and CDR2 is YSYEKL. CDR3 length equals 14 residues. The CDR3 reads CASSQGRNQETQYF. Here the CDR3 DNA reads TGCGCCAGCAGCCAAGGACGGAACCAAGAGACCCAGTACTTC.

CDR3 in amino acids: CASSYRMSSYNSPLHF. CDR3 in DNA: TGTGCCAGCAGTTATAGGATGAGCTCCTATAATTCACCCCTCCACTTT. V usage is TRBV6-5 and J usage is TRBJ1-6, with D hard to call. The CDR3 is made up of 16 amino acids. The germline V and J ends were trimmed by 3 bases and 0 bases, with 9 bases remaining between them. The V gene's germline CDR1 is MNHEY and CDR2 SVGAGI.

This clone has just a few counts. The CDR3 sequence is CASSPLLTSSQDNEQFF. In DNA, the CDR3 is TGTGCCAGCTCACCATTATTGACTAGCTCCCAAGACAATGAGCAGTTCTTC. The chain employs TRBV18 and TRBJ2-1; 7 nucleotides align to TRBD2. J was trimmed by 5 bases and V by 2 bases; bases with no gene match: 12. The CDR3 length is 17 residues. CDR1 is KGHSH and CDR2 is LQKENI in the germline V gene.